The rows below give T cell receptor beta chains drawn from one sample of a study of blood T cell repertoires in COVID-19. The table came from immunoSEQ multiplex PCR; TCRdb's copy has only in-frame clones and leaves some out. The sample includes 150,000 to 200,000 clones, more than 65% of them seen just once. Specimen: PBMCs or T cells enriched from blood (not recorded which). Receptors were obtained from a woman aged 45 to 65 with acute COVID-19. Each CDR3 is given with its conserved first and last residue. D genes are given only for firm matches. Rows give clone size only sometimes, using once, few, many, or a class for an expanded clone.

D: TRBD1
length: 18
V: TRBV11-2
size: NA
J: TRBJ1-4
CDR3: CASSPRDRGGVSDEKLFF
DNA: TGTGCCAGCAGCCCTAGGGACAGGGGCGGCGTTAGCGATGAAAAACTGTTTTTT

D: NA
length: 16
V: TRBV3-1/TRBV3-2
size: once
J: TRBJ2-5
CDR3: CASSQPRALTQETQYF
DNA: TGTGCCAGCAGCCAACCCAGGGCACTGACTCAAGAGACCCAGTACTTC

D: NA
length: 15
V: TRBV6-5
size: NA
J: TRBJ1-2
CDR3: CASSYSQGSGSGYTF
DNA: TGTGCCAGCAGTTACTCCCAGGGCTCCGGGTCTGGCTACACCTTC

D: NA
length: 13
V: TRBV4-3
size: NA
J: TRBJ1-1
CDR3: CASSQETGAEAFF
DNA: TGCGCCAGCAGCCAAGAGACAGGAGCTGAAGCTTTCTTT

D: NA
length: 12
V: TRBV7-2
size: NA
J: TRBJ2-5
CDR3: CASTRAQGAQYF
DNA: TGTGCCAGCACCAGGGCTCAAGGGGCCCAGTACTTC

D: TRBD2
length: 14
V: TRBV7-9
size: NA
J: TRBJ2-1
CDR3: CASSGQRGLGEQFF
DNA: TGTGCCAGCAGCGGCCAGCGGGGGCTTGGTGAGCAGTTCTTC

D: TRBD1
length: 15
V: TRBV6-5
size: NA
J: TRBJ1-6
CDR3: CASSPRTGRDSPLHF
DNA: TGTGCCAGCAGTCCCCGGACAGGGAGGGATTCACCCCTCCACTTT

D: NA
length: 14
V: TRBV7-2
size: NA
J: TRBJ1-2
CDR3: CASSYSGLGGGYTF
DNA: TGTGCCAGCAGCTATTCGGGACTCGGGGGTGGCTACACCTTC

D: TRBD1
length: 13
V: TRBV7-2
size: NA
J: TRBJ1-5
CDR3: CASSRDRDQPQHF
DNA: TGTGCCAGCAGCCGGGACAGAGATCAGCCCCAGCATTTT

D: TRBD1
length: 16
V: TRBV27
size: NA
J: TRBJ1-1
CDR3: CASSFLDRGRRTEAFF
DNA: TGTGCCAGCAGTTTCTTGGACAGGGGGCGCCGGACTGAAGCTTTCTTT

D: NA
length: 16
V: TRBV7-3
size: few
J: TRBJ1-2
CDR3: CASSPGTPGTNYGYTF
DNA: TGTGCCAGCAGCCCCGGGACACCCGGTACTAACTATGGCTACACCTTC

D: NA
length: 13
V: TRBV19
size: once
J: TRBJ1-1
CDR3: CASSQELNTEAFF
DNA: TGTGCCAGTTCACAGGAACTGAACACTGAAGCTTTCTTT

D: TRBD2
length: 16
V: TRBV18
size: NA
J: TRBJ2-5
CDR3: CASSPRIAGAEETQYF
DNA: TGTGCCAGCTCACCAAGAATAGCGGGGGCGGAAGAGACCCAGTACTTC

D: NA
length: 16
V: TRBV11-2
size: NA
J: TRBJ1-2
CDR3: CASSLGQEPAKYGYTF
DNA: TGTGCCAGCAGCTTAGGTCAGGAACCCGCCAAGTATGGCTACACCTTC

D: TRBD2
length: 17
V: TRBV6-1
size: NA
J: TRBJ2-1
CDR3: CASSGLAGGSSYNEQFF
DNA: TGTGCCAGCAGTGGACTAGCGGGGGGTTCCTCCTACAATGAGCAGTTCTTC

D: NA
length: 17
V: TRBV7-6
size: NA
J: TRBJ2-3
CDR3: CASSARAWQGLTDTQYF
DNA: TGTGCCAGCAGCGCACGAGCTTGGCAGGGCCTAACAGATACGCAGTATTTT

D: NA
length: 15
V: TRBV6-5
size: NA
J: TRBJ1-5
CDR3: CASRGADHSNQPQHF
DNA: TGTGCCAGCAGGGGGGCAGACCATAGCAATCAGCCCCAGCATTTT

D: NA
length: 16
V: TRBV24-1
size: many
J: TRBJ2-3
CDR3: CATSDSQGTYTDTQYF
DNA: TGTGCCACCAGTGATTCCCAGGGGACCTACACAGATACGCAGTATTTT

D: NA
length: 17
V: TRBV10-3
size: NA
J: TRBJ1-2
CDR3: CAISESPEGVEGYGYTF
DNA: TGTGCCATCAGTGAGTCCCCCGAGGGGGTGGAAGGCTATGGCTACACCTTC

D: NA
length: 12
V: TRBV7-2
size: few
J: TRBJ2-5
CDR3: CASSLPGETQYF
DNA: TGTGCCAGCAGCTTACCGGGGGAGACCCAGTACTTC

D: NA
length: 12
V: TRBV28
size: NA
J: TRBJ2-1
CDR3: CASNEMFPEQFF
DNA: TGTGCCAGTAATGAGATGTTTCCGGAGCAGTTCTTC

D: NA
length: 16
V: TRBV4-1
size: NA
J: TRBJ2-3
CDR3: CASSQVVVSSTDTQYF
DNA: TGCGCCAGCAGCCAGGTGGTAGTGTCTAGCACAGATACGCAGTATTTT

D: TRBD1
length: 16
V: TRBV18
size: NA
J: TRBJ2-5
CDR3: CASSPPGNRGRETQYF
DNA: TGTGCCAGCTCACCACCGGGTAACAGGGGACGAGAGACCCAGTACTTC

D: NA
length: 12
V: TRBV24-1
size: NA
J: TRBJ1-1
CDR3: CATLPLNTEAFF
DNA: TGTGCCACCCTTCCCTTGAACACTGAAGCTTTCTTT

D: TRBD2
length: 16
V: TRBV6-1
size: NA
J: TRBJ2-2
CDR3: CASSEAHGGLAGELFF
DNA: TGTGCCAGCAGTGAAGCCCACGGGGGGTTGGCCGGGGAGCTGTTTTTT

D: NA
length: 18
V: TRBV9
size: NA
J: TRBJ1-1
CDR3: CASSARGTFAAANTEAFF
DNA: TGTGCCAGCAGCGCTCGGGGGACGTTTGCGGCGGCTAACACTGAAGCTTTCTTT

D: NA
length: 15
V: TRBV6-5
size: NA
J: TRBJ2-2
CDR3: CASSYSTANTGELFF
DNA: TGTGCCAGCAGTTACTCGACAGCGAACACCGGGGAGCTGTTTTTT

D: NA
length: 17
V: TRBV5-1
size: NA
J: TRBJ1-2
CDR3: CASSFEVAGVPGYGYTF
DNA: TGCGCCAGCAGCTTCGAAGTAGCGGGGGTCCCTGGCTATGGCTACACCTTC

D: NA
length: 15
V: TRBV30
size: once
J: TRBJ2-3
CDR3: CAWQEGSRGTDTQYF
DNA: TGTGCCTGGCAAGAGGGCTCCCGAGGCACAGATACGCAGTATTTT

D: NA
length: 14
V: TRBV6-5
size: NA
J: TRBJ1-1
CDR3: CASTLTGLFTEAFF
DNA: TGTGCCAGCACCCTAACAGGGTTGTTCACTGAAGCTTTCTTT

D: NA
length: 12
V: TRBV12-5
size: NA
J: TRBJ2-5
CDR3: CASGLSRETQYF
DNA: TGTGCTAGTGGTTTGTCCCGGGAAACCCAGTACTTC

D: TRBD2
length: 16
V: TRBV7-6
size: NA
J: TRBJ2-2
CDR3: CASSLDGGGAAGELFF
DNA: TGTGCCAGCAGCTTAGATGGCGGGGGGGCCGCCGGGGAGCTGTTTTTT

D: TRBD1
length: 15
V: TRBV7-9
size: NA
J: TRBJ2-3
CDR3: CASSSPGQSTDTQYF
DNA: TGTGCCAGCAGCTCACCGGGACAGAGCACAGATACGCAGTATTTT

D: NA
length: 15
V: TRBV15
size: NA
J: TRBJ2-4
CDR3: CATSRPPQGTVFQYF
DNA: TGTGCCACCAGCAGACCTCCCCAGGGTACGGTTTTTCAGTACTTC

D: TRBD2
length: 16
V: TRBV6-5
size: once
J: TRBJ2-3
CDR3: CASSFRLAGGPDTQYF
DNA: TGTGCCAGCAGTTTCAGACTAGCGGGGGGGCCGGATACGCAGTATTTT

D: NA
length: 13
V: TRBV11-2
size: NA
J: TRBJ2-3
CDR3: CASSPRGSDTQYF
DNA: TGTGCCAGCAGCCCCCGGGGGTCCGATACGCAGTATTTT

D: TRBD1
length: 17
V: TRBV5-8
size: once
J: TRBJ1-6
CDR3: CASSLAGTGNYNSPLHF
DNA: TGTGCCAGCAGCTTGGCCGGGACAGGCAACTATAATTCACCCCTCCACTTT

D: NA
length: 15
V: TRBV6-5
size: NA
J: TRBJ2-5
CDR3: CASSYSAGVDETQYF
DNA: TGTGCCAGCAGTTACTCGGCGGGCGTCGATGAGACCCAGTACTTC

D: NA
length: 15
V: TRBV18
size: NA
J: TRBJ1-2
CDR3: CASSPPGLHLAGYTF
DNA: TGTGCCAGCTCACCCCCGGGACTGCATCTCGCGGGCTACACCTTC

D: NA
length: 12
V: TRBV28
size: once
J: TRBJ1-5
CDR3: CASSLEDQPQHF
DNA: TGTGCCAGCAGTTTAGAGGATCAGCCCCAGCATTTT

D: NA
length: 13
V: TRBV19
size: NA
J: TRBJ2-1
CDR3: CASSIVPGSEQFF
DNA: TGTGCCAGTAGTATAGTTCCGGGGAGTGAGCAGTTCTTC

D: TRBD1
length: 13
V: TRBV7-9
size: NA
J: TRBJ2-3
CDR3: CASSSGQPDTQYF
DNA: TGTGCCAGCAGCTCGGGACAGCCAGATACGCAGTATTTT

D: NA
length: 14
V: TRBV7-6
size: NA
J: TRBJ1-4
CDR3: CASSLSQTNEKLFF
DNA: TGTGCCAGCAGCTTAAGCCAAACTAATGAAAAACTGTTTTTT

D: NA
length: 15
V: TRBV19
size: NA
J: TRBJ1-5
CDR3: CASSMLGVANQPQHF
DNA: TGTGCCAGTAGTATGTTAGGGGTTGCCAATCAGCCCCAGCATTTT

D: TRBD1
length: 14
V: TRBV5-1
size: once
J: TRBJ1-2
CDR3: CASSLADRVRGYTF
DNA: TGCGCCAGCAGCTTGGCCGACAGGGTAAGAGGCTACACCTTC

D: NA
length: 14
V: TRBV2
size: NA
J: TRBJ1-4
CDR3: CASKIREGVEKLFF
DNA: TGTGCCAGCAAAATCAGGGAGGGAGTGGAAAAACTGTTTTTT

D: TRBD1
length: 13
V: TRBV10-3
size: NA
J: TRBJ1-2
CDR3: CAIQGQGPYGYTF
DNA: TGTGCCATACAAGGACAGGGCCCCTATGGCTACACCTTC

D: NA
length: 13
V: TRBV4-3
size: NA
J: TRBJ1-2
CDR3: CASSQTDAGSYTF
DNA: TGCGCCAGCAGCCAAACGGACGCGGGTTCCTACACCTTC

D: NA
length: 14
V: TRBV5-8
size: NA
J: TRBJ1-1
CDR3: CASSLGYGRGEAFF
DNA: TGTGCCAGCAGCTTGGGGTATGGGCGGGGTGAAGCTTTCTTT

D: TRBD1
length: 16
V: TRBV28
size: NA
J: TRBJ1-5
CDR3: CASRDRSLISNQPQHF
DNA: TGTGCCAGCCGGGACAGGAGTTTGATTAGCAATCAGCCCCAGCATTTT

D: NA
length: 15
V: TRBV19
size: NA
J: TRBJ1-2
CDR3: CASSIDWASFYGYTF
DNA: TGTGCCAGTAGTATAGATTGGGCCAGCTTCTATGGCTACACCTTC

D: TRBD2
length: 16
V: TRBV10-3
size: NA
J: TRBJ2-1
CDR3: CAISDVKRGAYNEQFF
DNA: TGTGCCATCAGTGATGTAAAGCGGGGGGCCTACAATGAGCAGTTCTTC

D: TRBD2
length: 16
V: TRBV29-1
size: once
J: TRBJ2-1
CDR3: CSVDGLAGGTYHEQFF
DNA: TGCAGCGTTGATGGGCTAGCGGGGGGAACATACCATGAGCAGTTCTTC

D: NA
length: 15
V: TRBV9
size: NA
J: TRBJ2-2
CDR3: CASSVDQGDTGELFF
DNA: TGTGCCAGCAGCGTAGACCAGGGCGACACCGGGGAGCTGTTTTTT

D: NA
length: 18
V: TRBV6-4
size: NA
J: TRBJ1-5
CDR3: CASSVHRGASSPNQPQHF
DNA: TGTGCCAGCAGTGTACACCGGGGAGCCTCCAGTCCCAATCAGCCCCAGCATTTT

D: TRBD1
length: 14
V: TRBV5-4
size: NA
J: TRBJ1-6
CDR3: CASSLDRVNSPLHF
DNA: TGTGCCAGCAGCCTAGACAGGGTGAATTCACCCCTCCACTTT

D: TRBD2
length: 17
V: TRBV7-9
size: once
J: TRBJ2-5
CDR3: CASSIGWGGGVGETQYF
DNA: TGTGCCAGCAGCATAGGGTGGGGCGGGGGAGTCGGAGAGACCCAGTACTTC